This T cell receptor (beta chain) is from a study of cytotoxic CD8 clonotypes in ibrutinib-treated CLL. Background on the study: The patients, about a dozen relapsed/refractory and approximately 15 treatment-naive, included around 17 who were IGHV unmutated. Study results and limitations: Different sampling times were used for sustained-remission and progressing patients. There were few public clonotypes, and on treatment they contracted or stayed stable.

Some clones are missing from TCRdb's copy, which holds only in-frame ones; the method was immunoSEQ multiplex PCR. The sample lists about 120,000 clones, 50% to 65% occurring once. V trimming: 2 bases; J trimming: 3 bases; junction bases outside the gene matches: 11. Germline lookup yields CDR1 LGHNA and CDR2 YSLEER. The CDR3 runs 18 residues. Turning to this clone: The antigen remains undetermined.

The input for sequencing was PBMCs, taken after 24 months of ibrutinib treatment. The sequence derives from a human donor with chronic lymphocytic leukemia. The chain couples TRBV4-3 to TRBJ2-2, with 8 bases matching TRBD1. In DNA, the CDR3 is TGCGCCAGCAGCCAAAAACCTTCCGGACAGGGTTACACCGGGGAGCTGTTTTTT. Protein: CASSQKPSGQGYTGELFF.